The 9 T cell receptor beta chains presented below share a single source sample, sequenced in a study of pediatric ulcerative colitis. Data came from immunoSEQ multiplex PCR; TCRdb stores just in-frame clones and leaves some out. Of tens of thousands of clones listed, 85% to 90% are singletons. Sequencing was carried out using blood. The receptors come from a boy aged 5-17 years with severe ulcerative colitis.

V is TRBV13 and J is TRBJ2-3; D not resolved. Between the trimmed V and J ends, which lost 0 bases and 0 bases, there was a span of 7 bases. Germline lookup yields CDR1 PRHDT and CDR2 FYEKMQ (reference sequence). This CDR3 is built from 15 residues. The CDR3 reads CASSLGIVSTDTQYF. The CDR3 DNA follows: TGTGCCAGCAGCTTAGGTATCGTAAGCACAGATACGCAGTATTTT.

This chain links TRBV7-6 with TRBJ1-4; D perhaps matches TRBD1 (6 bases). The germline V gene encodes CDR1 SGHVS and CDR2 FNYEAQ. CDR3 length equals 14 residues. V lost 5 bases to trimming and J lost 2 bases, with 9 bases between them. The CDR3: CASSDRKTNEKLFF. In DNA, the CDR3 is TGTGCCAGCAGCGACAGGAAGACTAATGAAAAACTGTTTTTT.

The V gene is TRBV9, the J gene TRBJ2-4, with a tentative D call TRBD1 (6 bases). The CDR3 spans 16 residues. Trimming removed 0 bases at V and 3 bases at J, with 13 bases between. Looked up from germline, CDR1 is SGDLS and CDR2 is YYNGEE. The CDR3 loop is CASSVGAGVDKNIQYF. The DNA for the CDR3 is TGTGCCAGCAGCGTAGGGGCAGGGGTGGACAAAAACATTCAGTACTTC.

The chain joins TRBV7-2 to TRBJ2-3; D may be TRBD1 (5 bases). There are 14 residues in the CDR3. The ends were cut back, 2 bases at V and 4 bases at J, with 10 bases in the middle. Germline CDR1 and CDR2: SGHTA and FQGNSA. The CDR3 protein is CASSLFEGADTQYF. CDR3 bases: TGTGCCAGCAGCTTATTCGAAGGGGCAGATACGCAGTATTTT.

J is TRBJ1-1 and V is TRBV5-6; tentatively, D is TRBD1 (6 bases). CDR3 length: 15 residues. In germline, CDR1 is SGHDT, CDR2 YYEEEE. V was shortened by 2 bases and J by 6 bases, with 17 bases between the two germline ends. The CDR3 nucleotides are TGTGCCAGCAGCTTATTGACAGGTGGTTTCCCTGAAGCTTTCTTT. This translates into CASSLLTGGFPEAFF.

A single count supports this clone. The chain couples TRBV4-3 to TRBJ1-2; 9 nucleotides align to TRBD1. V trimming: 3 bases; J trimming: 4 bases; junction bases outside the gene matches: 12. Per germline, CDR1 LGHNA and CDR2 YSLEER. The CDR3 sequence is 17 residues long. For the CDR3, the DNA is TGCGCCAGCAGCCAGGAGAAAGGCGGGACAGGGTTCTATGGCTACACCTTC. Protein sequence: CASSQEKGGTGFYGYTF.

This chain uses TRBV9 with TRBJ2-1, with 10 bases that match TRBD2. The V gene's germline CDR1 is SGDLS and CDR2 YYNGEE. V lost 3 bases to trimming and J lost 8 bases; unmatched junction nucleotides: 11. The CDR3 consists of 16 residues. CDR3 protein: CASSGWGSGRAYEQFF. The CDR3 nucleotides are TGTGCCAGCAGCGGATGGGGGAGCGGGAGGGCGTATGAGCAGTTCTTC.

This chain connects TRBV6-1 to TRBJ1-2; D is possibly TRBD1 (5 bases). The germline CDR1 and CDR2 sequences are MNHNS and SASEGT. V was pared by 9 bases and J by 1 base, with 9 bases between. CDR3 length: 12 residues. CDR3 nucleotides: TGTGCCAGAAAAGACAGTAACTATGGCTACACCTTC. Its protein product is CARKDSNYGYTF.

The sample holds one count of this clone. The V call is TRBV6-5, the J call TRBJ1-6, with D unresolved. V was pared by 4 bases and J by 8 bases, with 6 bases between. Per germline, CDR1 MNHEY and CDR2 SVGAGI. The CDR3 is made up of 12 amino acids. The DNA of the CDR3 is TGTGCCAGCAGTTGGCGGGATTCACCCCTCCACTTT. Translating it yields CASSWRDSPLHF.